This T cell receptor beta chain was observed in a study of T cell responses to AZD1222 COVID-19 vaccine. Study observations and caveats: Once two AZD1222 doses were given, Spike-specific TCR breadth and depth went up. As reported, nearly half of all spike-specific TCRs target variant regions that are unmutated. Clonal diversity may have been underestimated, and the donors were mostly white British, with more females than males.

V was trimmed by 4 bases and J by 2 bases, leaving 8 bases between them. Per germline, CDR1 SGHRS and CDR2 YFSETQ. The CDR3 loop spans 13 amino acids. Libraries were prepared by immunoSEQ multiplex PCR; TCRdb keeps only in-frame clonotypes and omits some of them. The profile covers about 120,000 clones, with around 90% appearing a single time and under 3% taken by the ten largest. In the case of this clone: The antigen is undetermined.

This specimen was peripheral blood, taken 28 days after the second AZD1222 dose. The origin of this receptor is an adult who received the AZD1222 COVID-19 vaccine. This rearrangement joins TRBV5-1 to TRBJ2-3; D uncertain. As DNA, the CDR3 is TGCGCCAGCAGCGCGCGCGTCACAGATACGCAGTATTTT. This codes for CASSARVTDTQYF. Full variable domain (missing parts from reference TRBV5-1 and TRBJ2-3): KAGVTQTPRYLIKTRGQQVTLSCSPISGHRSVSWYQQTPGQGLQFLFEYFSETQRNKGNFPGRFSGRQFSNSRSEMNVSTLELGDSALYLCASSARVTDTQYFGPGTRLTVL.